The 27 T cell receptor beta chains listed next were all sequenced from one sample in a study of early T cells in non-severe SARS-CoV-2 infection. From the 5' RACE reads, TCRdb called clonotypes with MiXCR, one entry per CDR3 protein. This sample has 65,000 to 85,000 distinct CDR3 sequences, with 13% found just once. Sequencing was performed on whole blood. Source of these receptors: an adult who was a healthcare worker with PCR-confirmed SARS-CoV-2 infection or an uninfected control (not recorded which).

This clonotype was seen more than once but under ten times. The rearrangement uses TRBV5-1 and TRBJ2-2, with 8 bases that match TRBD1. Germline V lookup: CDR1 SGHRS, CDR2 YFSETQ. CDR3 size: 15 residues. V shed 4 bases, J shed 7 bases, and the junction held 9 bases outside the gene matches. The CDR3 sequence: CASSLLTGDLGELFF. In nucleotides, the CDR3 is TGCGCCAGCAGCCTCTTGACAGGGGATCTCGGGGAGCTGTTTTTT.

This clonotype was seen ten or more times. The chain employs TRBV6-1 and TRBJ2-5; D gene unclear. The CDR3 length is 11 residues. In germline, CDR1 is MNHNS, CDR2 SASEGT. The germline V and J ends were trimmed by 7 bases and 3 bases, with 6 bases remaining between them. As DNA, the CDR3 is TGTGCCAGCATTGGGGAAGAGACCCAGTACTTC. Its translation: CASIGEETQYF.

This clonotype showed up many times. The CDR3 DNA reads TGCAGTGCTAGAGATCCGAAGGGTGCCGGGGAGCTGTTTTTT. It codes for CSARDPKGAGELFF. The J gene is TRBJ2-2, the V gene TRBV20-1; D unclear. Germline V CDR1 and CDR2: DFQATT, SNEGSKA (reference sequence). Trimming left V 0 bases short and J 6 bases short, with 11 bases between. This CDR3 has 14 residues.

This clonotype was counted many times. V is TRBV5-1 and J is TRBJ2-1, with D tentatively TRBD2 (5 bases). From germline, CDR1 is SGHRS and CDR2 YFSETQ. There are 13 residues in the CDR3. V was trimmed by 0 bases and J by 6 bases, leaving 7 bases between them. The CDR3 here is CASSLEAVNEQFF. The CDR3, as DNA: TGCGCCAGCAGCTTGGAAGCGGTCAATGAGCAGTTCTTC. Supplemented by reference TRBV5-1 and TRBJ2-1, the full variable domain reads KAGVTQTPRYLIKTRGQQVTLSCSPISGHRSVSWYQQTPGQGLQFLFEYFSETQRNKGNFPGRFSGRQFSNSRSEMNVSTLELGDSALYLCASSLEAVNEQFFGPGTRLTVL.

The J gene is TRBJ1-2, the V gene TRBV29-1; no firm D call. The ends were cut back, 4 bases at V and 8 bases at J, with 11 bases in the middle. The CDR3 is 11 amino acids. Germline V gives CDR1 SQVTM, CDR2 ANQGSEA. This CDR3 reads CSVVRGQGYTF. CDR3 coding DNA: TGCAGCGTTGTTCGCGGTCAAGGCTACACCTTC.

This clonotype has a handful of counts. The V call is TRBV3-1, the J call TRBJ2-1, with TRBD2 matching 14 bases. Germline-derived CDR1 and CDR2 are LGHDT and YNNKEL (reference sequence). V shed 3 bases and J 0 bases; nucleotides not matched to a gene: 1. This CDR3 is built from 17 residues. The CDR3 nucleotides read TGTGCCAGCAGCCATGGGACTAGCGGGAGCTCCTACAATGAGCAGTTCTTC. This translates into CASSHGTSGSSYNEQFF.

This clonotype was observed at least ten times. The chain links TRBV6-2 or TRBV6-3 to TRBJ2-2, with D maybe TRBD2 (5 bases). The germline CDR1 and CDR2 sequences are MNHEY and SVGEGT. V was pared by 8 bases and J by 7 bases, with 11 bases between. The CDR3 consists of 12 residues. The CDR3 spells CASGRGYGELFF. The CDR3, as DNA: TGTGCCAGCGGCCGAGGGTACGGGGAGCTGTTTTTT.

This clonotype came up many times. The V and J genes are TRBV3-1 and TRBJ2-1, with 9 bases that match TRBD2. This CDR3 is built from 16 residues. The junction had 6 bases not matched to a gene; V was cut back by 0 bases and J by 6 bases. CDR1 is LGHDT and CDR2 is YNNKEL in the germline V gene (reference sequence). Here the CDR3 reads CASSQDAGLASNEQFF. As DNA, the CDR3 is TGTGCCAGCAGCCAAGATGCGGGACTAGCCTCCAATGAGCAGTTCTTC.

At least ten counts were recorded for this clonotype. A read error may account for a junction end that differs from germline. The chain is built from TRBV2 and TRBJ2-3; D might be TRBD1 (5 bases). Germline-derived CDR1 and CDR2 are SNHLY and FYNNEI. The CDR3 loop spans 13 amino acids. CDR3 coding DNA: TGTGCCAGCAGGGAAGCAGGGCCAGATACGCAGTATTTT. This encodes CASREAGPDTQYF.

The chain is built from TRBV4-1 and TRBJ1-4; possibly TRBD1 for D (5 bases). The CDR3 length is 15 residues. In germline, CDR1 is MGHRA, CDR2 YSYEKL. Trimming removed 1 base from V and 6 bases from J, with 12 bases in between. The CDR3 here is CASSQADIIDEKLFF. CDR3 nucleotides: TGCGCCAGCAGCCAAGCGGACATTATCGATGAAAAACTGTTTTTT.

This clonotype was counted many times. The chain recombines TRBV30 with TRBJ1-6; 7 bases are shared with TRBD1. The CDR3 covers 15 residues. V was pared by 5 bases and J by 9 bases, with 13 bases of the junction left unmatched. Germline lookup yields CDR1 GTSNPN and CDR2 SVGIG (reference sequence). The CDR3 nucleotides are TGTGCCTGGGTCCCAGGGGGACATGGTCTTTCACCCCTCCACTTT. Residues: CAWVPGGHGLSPLHF.

This clonotype was picked up a small number of times. This rearrangement joins TRBV5-4 to TRBJ2-3, with 8 nucleotides matching TRBD2. With V trimmed by 0 bases and J by 2 bases, 5 bases remained unmatched. Germline loops: CDR1 SGHNT, CDR2 YYREEE (reference sequence). This CDR3 has 16 amino acids. The CDR3 protein is CASSLDSGVLTDTQYF. Here the CDR3 DNA reads TGTGCCAGCAGCTTGGATAGCGGGGTCCTCACAGATACGCAGTATTTT.

The J gene is TRBJ1-1, the V gene TRBV6-1; the D is unclear. Trimming removed 1 base from V and 3 bases from J, with 6 bases in between. Germline CDR1 and CDR2: MNHNS and SASEGT. The CDR3 runs to 13 residues. The DNA of the CDR3 is TGTGCCAGCAGTGAAGGGGCATACACTGAAGCTTTCTTT. Encoded protein: CASSEGAYTEAFF.

This clonotype was detected a few times. The V call is TRBV28, the J call TRBJ2-1, with D unclear. V was cut by 2 bases and J by 8 bases, with 13 bases left in between. The CDR3 spans 14 residues. The germline gives CDR1 MDHEN, CDR2 SYDVKM. In nucleotides, the CDR3 is TGTGCCAGCAGTTTAGTAGTTGGTTGGGATGAGCAGTTCTTC. Encoded protein: CASSLVVGWDEQFF.

This clonotype appeared many times. The chain recombines TRBV11-3 with TRBJ1-6; a weak D match, TRBD1 (5 bases). The V and J ends lost 1 base and 6 bases respectively, with 13 bases between them. Looked up from germline, CDR1 is SGHNT and CDR2 is YENEEA. The CDR3 covers 16 residues. For the CDR3, the DNA is TGTGCCAGCAGCTTAGGACAGTGGCGGGCTAATTCACCCCTCCACTTT. Its translation is CASSLGQWRANSPLHF.

There are a few counts of this clonotype. The rearrangement uses TRBV6-2 or TRBV6-3 and TRBJ2-5; D is ambiguous. V dropped 4 bases and J dropped 0 bases, with 6 bases sitting between them. Germline V lookup: CDR1 MNHEY, CDR2 SVGEGT. CDR3 length equals 13 residues. The CDR3 sequence: CASSSMYQETQYF. For the CDR3, the DNA is TGTGCCAGCAGTTCCATGTACCAAGAGACCCAGTACTTC.

This clonotype was counted at least ten times. The chain couples TRBV7-2 to TRBJ2-2; D uncertain. V was shortened by 10 bases and J by 2 bases, with 5 bases between the two germline ends. This CDR3 has 11 residues. The germline V gene encodes CDR1 SGHTA and CDR2 FQGNSA. The CDR3 DNA follows: TGTGCCACTACCAACACCGGGGAGCTGTTTTTT. Its translation: CATTNTGELFF.

This clonotype was recorded at least ten times. The rearrangement uses TRBV18 and TRBJ2-3; 7 positions match TRBD1. Trimming cost V 0 bases and J 0 bases; bases outside gene matches: 3. This CDR3 is 16 amino acids long. CDR1 is KGHSH, CDR2 LQKENI, per germline. The CDR3 sequence: CASSPPGTASTDTQYF. The DNA for the CDR3 is TGTGCCAGCTCACCACCCGGGACAGCGAGCACAGATACGCAGTATTTT.

This clonotype was counted a few times. V usage is TRBV20-1 and J usage is TRBJ2-7; D uncertain. The CDR3 consists of 13 residues. CDR1 is DFQATT and CDR2 is SNEGSKA in the germline V gene (reference sequence). V was trimmed by 2 bases and J by 0 bases, leaving 8 bases between them. This CDR3 is CSARWQSSYEQYF. The CDR3 DNA is TGCAGTGCTAGATGGCAGAGCTCCTACGAGCAGTACTTC.

This clonotype occurred many times. One junction end does not reproduce the germline sequence, and a read error may be involved. The chain joins TRBV10-3 to TRBJ2-7, with 8 positions matching TRBD2. The germline gives CDR1 ENHRY, CDR2 SYGVKD. The CDR3 contains 13 residues. The CDR3 DNA follows: TGTGCCACCGCGGGGGGAGTCTCCAACGAGCAGTACTTC. This encodes CATAGGVSNEQYF.

This clonotype occurred many times. This chain joins TRBV12-3 or TRBV12-4 and TRBJ1-5; D is perhaps TRBD1 (6 bases). Trimming took 4 bases from V and 4 from J, leaving 11 bases between them. CDR3 size: 14 residues. CDR3 DNA sequence: TGTGCCAGCAGTTCACAGGGACCTAATCAGCCCCAGCATTTT. Residues: CASSSQGPNQPQHF.

This clonotype appeared many times. The rearrangement joins TRBV7-2 to TRBJ1-1, with D hard to call. The CDR3 spans 17 residues. Trimming took 5 bases from V and 0 from J, leaving 19 bases between them. In germline, CDR1 is SGHTA, CDR2 FQGNSA. The CDR3 DNA reads TGTGCCAGCAGCCTGGGTGGTGGCCGACTGATGAACACTGAAGCTTTCTTT. It specifies CASSLGGGRLMNTEAFF.

The genes are TRBV7-9 and TRBJ1-1; tentative D call: TRBD1 (5 bases). The germline V and J ends were trimmed by 0 bases and 0 bases, with 8 bases remaining between them. Germline loops: CDR1 SEHNR, CDR2 FQNEAQ (reference sequence). The CDR3 extends over 15 amino acids. The CDR3 DNA reads as TGTGCCAGCAGCTTAGCGCAGGGAATGAACACTGAAGCTTTCTTT. As protein: CASSLAQGMNTEAFF. The whole variable domain, filled in from reference TRBV7-9 and TRBJ1-1, reads DTGVSQNPRHKITKRGQNVTFRCDPISEHNRLYWYRQTLGQGPEFLTYFQNEAQLEKSRLLSDRFSAERPKGSFSTLEIQRTEQGDSAMYLCASSLAQGMNTEAFFGQGTRLTVV.

The chain uses TRBV24-1 and TRBJ2-3; tentatively, D is TRBD1 (6 bases). V was shortened by 4 bases and J by 0 bases, with 10 bases between the two germline ends. This CDR3 has 15 amino acids. Germline CDR1 is KGHDR and CDR2 is SFDVKD. CDR3 amino acids: CATSDPDRSTDTQYF. The CDR3 DNA reads TGTGCCACCAGTGACCCGGACAGAAGCACAGATACGCAGTATTTT.

The chain uses TRBV11-2 and TRBJ2-3; a weak D match, TRBD2 (5 bases). Germline V gene sequence: CDR1 SGHAT, CDR2 FQNNGV. Trimming shortened V by 8 bases and J by 2 bases, and 14 bases separated the two germline ends. This CDR3 is built from 14 residues. The CDR3 protein is CASRGLGYTDTQYF. In nucleotides, the CDR3 is TGTGCCAGCCGGGGTTTGGGATACACAGATACGCAGTATTTT.

The chain joins TRBV7-8 to TRBJ2-1; 7 nucleotides line up with TRBD1. After removal of 3 bases from V and 8 bases from J, the junction contained 4 bases not matched to a gene. The CDR3 consists of 13 residues. Germline V gene data show CDR1 as SGHVS and CDR2 as FQNEAQ. The CDR3 DNA reads as TGTGCCAGCAGCTTCCTGACAGGGTATGAGCAGTTCTTC. Residues: CASSFLTGYEQFF.

This clonotype has a single count. The chain combines TRBV5-1 with TRBJ2-3; the D gene is possibly TRBD2 (6 bases). The ends were cut back, 4 bases at V and 2 bases at J, with 11 bases in the middle. This CDR3 comprises 14 residues. Germline V CDR1 and CDR2: SGHRS, YFSETQ. CDR3 sequence reads: CASSLGTSTDTQYF. CDR3 DNA: TGCGCCAGCAGCCTCGGGACTTCCACAGATACGCAGTATTTT. Together with reference TRBV5-1 and TRBJ2-3, the CDR3 gives the full variable domain: KAGVTQTPRYLIKTRGQQVTLSCSPISGHRSVSWYQQTPGQGLQFLFEYFSETQRNKGNFPGRFSGRQFSNSRSEMNVSTLELGDSALYLCASSLGTSTDTQYFGPGTRLTVL.